The TCR beta chain under discussion was sequenced for a study of OX40 agonist ivuxolimab in advanced cancers. Whole-study context: Dose-escalation patients suffered from hepatocellular carcinoma, melanoma, renal cell or head and neck cancer. A history of anti-PD-1, anti-PD-L1 or anti-CTLA-4 therapy was acceptable, and roughly 40% had some. Overall study findings and caveats: At doses 0.1 to 3.0 mg/kg, CD4+ and CD8+ clones expanded. Some of the lowest clonal expansion was seen in partial responders at 0.1-3.0 mg/kg.

Concerning this clone itself: Antigen specificity is unknown.

Libraries were prepared by immunoSEQ multiplex PCR; TCRdb keeps only in-frame clonotypes and omits some of them. The data hold over 90,000 clones, with less than 90% observed a single time. Trimming at V came to 4 bases and at J to 4 bases, leaving 7 bases not matched to a gene. CDR3 length equals 15 residues. From germline, CDR1 is SGHTA and CDR2 FQGNSA. The sequencing here drew on CD4+ or CD8+ T cells sorted from blood, taken in a trial of the OX40 agonist ivuxolimab. The chain couples TRBV7-2 to TRBJ1-5, with 7 bases lining up with TRBD1. This receptor was obtained from an adult with an advanced solid tumor such as melanoma, head and neck, liver or kidney cancer. The CDR3 nucleotides read TGTGCCAGCAGCTCCTGGGACAGCACTAATCAGCCCCAGCATTTT. Its protein product is CASSSWDSTNQPQHF.